This TCR beta chain was sequenced for a study of tumor-infiltrating lymphocytes in primary liver carcinoma. The study's findings and limits: Only about 7-24% of top clones showed up in all five tumor regions.

Total RNA and DNA came together from roughly 20-30 mg of bulk tissue without cell sorting. A remark on this clonotype: Its antigen remains unknown. At one end the junction does not follow the germline gene, possibly because of a read error.

The CDR3 spans 19 residues. In germline, CDR1 is SGHAT, CDR2 FQNNGV. With a constant-region primer, TCR beta cDNA was made from approximately 520 ng of total RNA. Slightly modified ARM-PCR with three nested multiplex PCR rounds yielded TCR beta libraries. Researchers ran the first two PCR rounds for ten to eleven cycles each with TRBV1-TRBV30 forward primers and a C-beta reverse primer. TCRdb redid the calling of the multiplex PCR reads with MiXCR, one entry per CDR3 protein. The sample lists roughly 53,000 distinct CDR3 sequences; over 65% were seen once. The TCR sequence derives from a man aged 40-49 years with primary liver carcinoma and hepatitis B virus infection. Sequencing input: liver tumor tissue from sampling region 2. Documented subset: tumor region T2, inferior pole. The chain carries TRBV11-2 and TRBJ2-2, with D perhaps TRBD1 (6 bases). CDR3 protein: CANSLERGGVRPNAGELFF. CDR3 sequence (DNA): TGTGCCAACAGCTTAGAACGAGGGGGAGTGCGCCCGAACGCCGGGGAGCTGTTTTTT.